The clone carrying this TCR beta chain was seen more than once but under ten times. This entry comes from a study of response to subunit inactivated influenza vaccine. With 3 bases removed from V and 7 bases from J, the gap between germline ends came to 13 bases. There are 14 residues in the CDR3. Germline CDR1 LGHDT, CDR2 YNNKEL (reference sequence). TCRdb ran MiXCR on the RT-PCR reads and lists one entry per CDR3 protein. The repertoire consists of around 570,000 distinct CDR3 sequences, with over 9% occurring once and the leading ten covering 9.5% to 12%. This same sample was also part of a study on T cells expressing NK-cell markers. In that study: Synthesis of TCR beta cDNA relied on 5'RACE template switching carrying UMIs.

Sequenced here: PBMCs from blood, sampled on the day of vaccination. The sequence was obtained from a middle-aged man who received an inactivated influenza vaccine. V and J are TRBV3-1 and TRBJ1-5; the D gene is possibly TRBD1 (6 bases). The CDR3 nucleotides read TGTGCCAGCAGCCAGAGCGGGGGACAACAGCCCCAGCATTTT. Its translation is CASSQSGGQQPQHF. Full variable domain (missing parts from reference TRBV3-1 and TRBJ1-5): DTAVSQTPKYLVTQMGNDKSIKCEQNLGHDTMYWYKQDSKKFLKIMFSYNNKELIINETVPNRFSPKSPDKAHLNLHINSLELGDSAVYFCASSQSGGQQPQHFGDGTRLSIL.